The 18 T cell receptor beta chains listed next were all sequenced from one sample in a study of control samples from healthy donors and cancer patients. Measured with immunoSEQ multiplex PCR; TCRdb has only the in-frame clones, and not every one. The data hold around 55,000 clones, with approximately 90% observed a single time. The sequenced material came from PBMCs. The receptor source for this set is a man aged 35-49 years with colorectal cancer.

J is TRBJ1-4 and V is TRBV19; no reliable D call. Per the germline V gene, CDR1 is LNHDA and CDR2 is SQIVND (reference sequence). Trimming removed 7 bases at V and 0 bases at J, with 12 bases between. The CDR3 runs to 15 residues. The CDR3 spells CASTIRIATNEKLFF. The CDR3 nucleotides read TGTGCCAGTACAATTAGGATTGCAACTAATGAAAAACTGTTTTTT.

The rearrangement uses TRBV6-1 and TRBJ1-2, with no clear D. Germline V gene data show CDR1 as MNHNS and CDR2 as SASEGT. The CDR3 sequence is 15 residues long. V lost 0 bases, J lost 6 bases, and 14 bases lay in between. The DNA of the CDR3 is TGTGCCAGCAGTGAAGCGAGTAAACGCAAGAATGGCTACACCTTC. This gives the protein CASSEASKRKNGYTF.

The J gene is TRBJ1-1, the V gene TRBV5-1, with TRBD1 matching over 9 bases. The CDR3 length is 13 residues. The trim removed 3 bases at V and 4 bases at J, leaving 1 base unmatched. The germline V gene encodes CDR1 SGHRS and CDR2 YFSETQ. In nucleotides, the CDR3 is TGCGCCAGCAGCTCGGACAGGGGCACTGAAGCTTTCTTT. The encoded protein is CASSSDRGTEAFF.

The chain combines TRBV7-3 with TRBJ2-7, with D hard to call. CDR3 size: 13 residues. Trimming removed 2 bases at V and 3 bases at J, with 8 bases between. The germline gives CDR1 SGHTA, CDR2 FQGTGA. In DNA form, the CDR3 reads TGTGCCAGCAGCTTAGGGTCAGGCTACGAGCAGTACTTC. It encodes CASSLGSGYEQYF. The whole variable domain, filled in from reference TRBV7-3 and TRBJ2-7, reads GAGVSQTPSNKVTEKGKYVELRCDPISGHTALYWYRQSLGQGPEFLIYFQGTGAADDSGLPNDRFFAVRPEGSVSTLKIQRTERGDSAVYLCASSLGSGYEQYFGPGTRLTVT.

V and J are TRBV7-2 and TRBJ2-7, with 8 bases fitting TRBD2. Germline V CDR1 and CDR2: SGHTA, FQGNSA. CDR3 size: 15 residues. V trimming: 4 bases; J trimming: 2 bases; junction bases outside the gene matches: 7. The CDR3 region is CASSSLAGVTYEQYF. DNA of the CDR3: TGTGCCAGCAGCTCGCTAGCGGGCGTGACCTACGAGCAGTACTTC. Looking up the rest from reference TRBV7-2 and TRBJ2-7 gives the full variable domain: GAGVSQSPSNKVTEKGKDVELRCDPISGHTALYWYRQSLGQGLEFLIYFQGNSAPDKSGLPSDRFSAERTGGSVSTLTIQRTQQEDSAVYLCASSSLAGVTYEQYFGPGTRLTVT.

The chain employs TRBV7-9 and TRBJ1-5; possibly TRBD1 for D (5 bases). The CDR3 sequence is 18 residues long. V was trimmed by 0 bases and J by 0 bases, leaving 15 bases between them. Germline V gene data show CDR1 as SEHNR and CDR2 as FQNEAQ (reference sequence). CDR3 region: CASSLARDLVDSNQPQHF. The DNA for the CDR3 is TGTGCCAGCAGCTTAGCCCGGGACTTAGTCGATAGCAATCAGCCCCAGCATTTT.

The rearrangement uses TRBV11-2 and TRBJ2-7; 9 nucleotides agree with TRBD2. The CDR3 length is 15 residues. CDR1 is SGHAT, CDR2 FQNNGV, per germline. Trimming took 0 bases from V and 6 from J; bases not matched to a gene: 6. CDR3 bases: TGTGCCAGCAGCTTAGATGTAGCGGGAGCTGTCGAGCAGTACTTC. Amino acid sequence: CASSLDVAGAVEQYF.

J is TRBJ2-5 and V is TRBV5-1, with 9 bases aligning to TRBD2. Germline V gene sequence: CDR1 SGHRS, CDR2 YFSETQ. The CDR3 has 14 amino acids. Trimming cost V 0 bases and J 5 bases; bases outside gene matches: 2. CDR3 protein: CASSLGLAGETQYF. The CDR3 region has the DNA TGCGCCAGCAGCTTGGGGCTAGCGGGGGAGACCCAGTACTTC.

This chain uses TRBV2 with TRBJ1-2; D not certain. The V gene lost 3 bases and the J gene lost 3 bases, with 8 bases spanning the gap. The CDR3 totals 13 residues. Germline V gives CDR1 SNHLY, CDR2 FYNNEI. For the CDR3, the DNA is TGTGCCAGCAGTGATCCGCTTGACTATGGCTACACCTTC. This translates into CASSDPLDYGYTF.

V and J are TRBV5-5 and TRBJ2-1; the match to TRBD2 covers 7 bases. Germline assignment: CDR1 SGHKS and CDR2 YYEKEE (reference sequence). V gave up 1 base and J gave up 8 bases; unmatched junction bases: 18. CDR3 size: 18 residues. The CDR3, as DNA: TGTGCCAGCAGCTTGCGGCTTCTTAGTGGGACTACTTCCCATGAGCAGTTCTTC. Amino acid sequence: CASSLRLLSGTTSHEQFF.

In the case of this clone: An end of the junction differs from the germline gene, which may be a read error. This rearrangement joins TRBV6-6 to TRBJ2-5; 8 nucleotides line up with TRBD1. The CDR3 has 15 amino acids. Germline values: CDR1 MNHNY, CDR2 SVGAGI (reference sequence). CDR3 sequence (DNA): TGTGTCAGCAGCCTCGGGTCAGGGGGCAAAGAGACCCAGTACTTC. Translating it yields CVSSLGSGGKETQYF.

This chain links TRBV28 with TRBJ1-4; D possibly corresponds to TRBD1 (5 bases). The germline gives CDR1 MDHEN, CDR2 SYDVKM. Trimming shortened V by 7 bases and J by 4 bases, and 22 bases separated the two germline ends. The CDR3 sequence is 17 residues long. The CDR3 sequence: CASIPPPGRDGNEKLFF. Written as DNA, the CDR3 is TGTGCCAGCATCCCGCCCCCGGGTCGGGACGGTAATGAAAAACTGTTTTTT.

The DNA of the CDR3 is TGTGCCAGTAGTAGGGCCGGCCCGGCTGAAGCTTTCTTT. Amino acid sequence: CASSRAGPAEAFF. The V and J genes are TRBV19 and TRBJ1-1; D not resolved. V was pared by 4 bases and J by 6 bases, with 12 bases between. The CDR3 spans 13 residues. CDR1 LNHDA and CDR2 SQIVND come from the germline V gene (reference sequence).

CDR3 region: CATSDAARGLADYNEQFF. As DNA, the CDR3 is TGTGCCACCAGTGATGCCGCTCGAGGACTAGCGGACTACAATGAGCAGTTCTTC. V and J are TRBV24-1 and TRBJ2-1; TRBD2 aligns across 10 bases. In germline, CDR1 is KGHDR, CDR2 SFDVKD. Trimming took 3 bases from V and 3 from J; bases not matched to a gene: 10. The CDR3 loop spans 18 amino acids.

The rearrangement links TRBV27 to TRBJ2-7; D is uncertain. Trimming took 3 bases from V and 1 from J, leaving 7 bases between them. This CDR3 contains 13 residues. The germline CDR1 and CDR2 sequences are MNHEY and SMNVEV (reference sequence). CDR3 sequence reads: CASSLQESYEQYF. The CDR3 DNA sequence: TGTGCCAGCAGTTTGCAGGAGTCCTACGAGCAGTACTTC.

CDR3 nucleotides: TGCGCCAGCAGCCTCAGGGGGAGGAATTCACCCCTCCACTTT. Translation: CASSLRGRNSPLHF. The chain recombines TRBV4-1 with TRBJ1-6; TRBD1 aligns across 7 bases. Trimming at V came to 4 bases and at J to 7 bases, leaving 4 bases not matched to a gene. The CDR3 totals 14 residues. Looked up from germline, CDR1 is MGHRA and CDR2 is YSYEKL.

This clone showed up just once. The chain is built from TRBV4-3 and TRBJ2-7; TRBD1 might be the D (6 bases). V was cut by 0 bases and J by 1 base, with 13 bases left in between. Per the germline V gene, CDR1 is LGHNA and CDR2 is YSLEER. The CDR3 has 16 residues. The CDR3 DNA reads TGCGCCAGCAGCCAAGATTTGGGGGCAGGGTCCTACGAGCAGTACTTC. Its protein product is CASSQDLGAGSYEQYF.

This sequence joins TRBV19 and TRBJ2-7, with D possibly matching TRBD2 (5 bases). The CDR3 totals 13 residues. Trimming took off 3 bases at V and 4 bases at J, with 10 bases between the two ends. Germline V gene lookup returns CDR1 LNHDA and CDR2 SQIVND (reference sequence). The CDR3 bases are TGTGCCAGTAGTATGTACCGGGGATACGAGCAGTACTTC. Its translation: CASSMYRGYEQYF.